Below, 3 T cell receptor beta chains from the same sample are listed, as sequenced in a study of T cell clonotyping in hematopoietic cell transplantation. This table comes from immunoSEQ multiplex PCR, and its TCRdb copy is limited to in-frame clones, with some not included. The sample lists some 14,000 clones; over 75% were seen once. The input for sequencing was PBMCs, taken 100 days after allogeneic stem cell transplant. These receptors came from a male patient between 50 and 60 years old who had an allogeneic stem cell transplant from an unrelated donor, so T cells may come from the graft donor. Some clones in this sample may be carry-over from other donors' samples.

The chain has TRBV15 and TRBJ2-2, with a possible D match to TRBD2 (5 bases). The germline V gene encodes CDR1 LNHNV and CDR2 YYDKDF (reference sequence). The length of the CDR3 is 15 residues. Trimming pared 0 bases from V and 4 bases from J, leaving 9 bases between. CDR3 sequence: CATSRDPGSTGELFF. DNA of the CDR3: TGTGCCACCAGCAGAGATCCGGGGAGCACCGGGGAGCTGTTTTTT.

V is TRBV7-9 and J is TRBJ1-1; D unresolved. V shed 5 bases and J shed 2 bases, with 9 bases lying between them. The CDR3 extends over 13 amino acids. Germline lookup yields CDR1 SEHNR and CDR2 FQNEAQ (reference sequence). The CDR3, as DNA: TGTGCCAGCAGCCCCCACCCAAACACTGAAGCTTTCTTT. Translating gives CASSPHPNTEAFF.

CDR3 nucleotide sequence: TGTGCCAGCAGCCGCGACAGGGTAGACTACGAGCAGTACTTC. Its translation: CASSRDRVDYEQYF. The chain recombines TRBV6-6 with TRBJ2-7; 7 positions match TRBD1. The CDR3 loop spans 14 amino acids. Germline-derived CDR1 and CDR2 are MNHNY and SVGAGI (reference sequence). Trimming removed 6 bases from V and 3 bases from J; junction bases left unmatched: 8.